What follows are 9 T cell receptor beta chains derived from one specimen sequenced in a study of PD-L1 blockade in urothelial cancer. Indicated time point: pretreatment peripheral blood. Profiling relied on immunoSEQ multiplex PCR, and the TCRdb table lists in-frame clones only, not all of them. The data show roughly 51,000 clones, around 74% seen once. Sequenced material: PBMCs, taken around atezolizumab (anti-PD-L1) treatment. These receptors all come from an older man with urothelial cancer.

The rearrangement joins TRBV30 to TRBJ2-7; no reliable D call. The CDR3 covers 13 residues. Trimming took 3 bases from V and 9 from J, leaving 18 bases between them. Germline V gene lookup returns CDR1 GTSNPN and CDR2 SVGIG (reference sequence). CDR3 region: CAWRVSSASGQYF. The CDR3 DNA is TGTGCCTGGAGAGTTAGTTCGGCGTCGGGGCAGTACTTC.

The chain combines TRBV10-2 with TRBJ2-4; D is ambiguous. V lost 6 bases and J 4 bases, leaving 19 bases between the germline ends. The CDR3 loop spans 16 amino acids. CDR1 is WSHSY, CDR2 SAAADI, per germline. In DNA form, the CDR3 reads TGCGCCAGCAGGGATCCCGGGTCGCCCCTAAAAAACATTCAGTACTTC. Residues: CASRDPGSPLKNIQYF.

V is TRBV7-8 and J is TRBJ1-1; no firm D call. V shed 6 bases and J shed 4 bases, with 9 bases lying between them. CDR3 length equals 12 residues. CDR1 SGHVS and CDR2 FQNEAQ come from the germline V gene. The CDR3 DNA reads as TGTGCCAGCAGGGCGGGATTCACTGAAGCTTTCTTT. Amino acid sequence: CASRAGFTEAFF.

This clone showed up just once. The chain combines TRBV5-4 with TRBJ2-1; TRBD2 agrees at 12 bases. Trimming cost V 1 base and J 7 bases; bases outside gene matches: 3. Germline assignment: CDR1 SGHNT and CDR2 YYREEE (reference sequence). The CDR3 is made up of 15 amino acids. This CDR3 reads CASSLLAGGTNEQFF. DNA of the CDR3: TGTGCCAGCAGCTTGCTAGCGGGAGGGACGAATGAGCAGTTCTTC.

V usage is TRBV25-1 and J usage is TRBJ2-5; the D gene is possibly TRBD1 (6 bases). Germline lookup yields CDR1 MGHDK and CDR2 SYGVNS. The CDR3 totals 13 residues. V was clipped by 5 bases and J by 3 bases, with 10 bases between them. As DNA, the CDR3 is TGTGCCAGCAGTATAGCAGGGGAAGAGACCCAGTACTTC. It translates to CASSIAGEETQYF. Full variable domain (outside the CDR3, taken from reference TRBV25-1 and TRBJ2-5): EADIYQTPRYLVIGTGKKITLECSQTMGHDKMYWYQQDPGMELHLIHYSYGVNSTEKGDLSSESTVSRIRTEHFPLTLESARPSHTSQYLCASSIAGEETQYFGPGTRLLVL.

The chain links TRBV7-2 to TRBJ2-1, with TRBD2 matching over 7 bases. CDR1 is SGHTA, CDR2 FQGNSA, per germline. J lost 2 bases, V lost 5 bases, and 12 bases had no gene match. The CDR3 length is 17 residues. CDR3 nucleotide sequence: TGTGCCAGCAGCGGCCATGGTGGGCTAGCGGCCTACAATGAGCAGTTCTTC. The encoded protein is CASSGHGGLAAYNEQFF. Using reference TRBV7-2 and TRBJ2-1 for the parts outside the CDR3, the full variable domain is GAGVSQSPSNKVTEKGKDVELRCDPISGHTALYWYRQSLGQGLEFLIYFQGNSAPDKSGLPSDRFSAERTGGSVSTLTIQRTQQEDSAVYLCASSGHGGLAAYNEQFFGPGTRLTVL.

The CDR3 DNA sequence: TGTGCCAGCAGTGAACAGGGCCTCCCTATGCATTTT. Protein: CASSEQGLPMHF. The V call is TRBV28, the J call TRBJ1-5, with D possibly TRBD1 on 6 matching bases. The germline V gene encodes CDR1 MDHEN and CDR2 SYDVKM. This CDR3 has 12 amino acids. V was clipped by 5 bases and J by 15 bases, with 17 bases between them.

The genes are TRBV12-5 and TRBJ2-1; 13 nucleotides agree with TRBD2. The V segment lost 3 bases and the J segment 7 bases; nucleotides outside the gene matches: 3. The V gene's germline CDR1 is LGHNT and CDR2 FRNRAP. The CDR3 has 15 residues. CDR3 region: CASGLGTSGVNEQFF. The CDR3 DNA reads TGTGCTAGTGGTTTAGGGACTAGCGGGGTGAATGAGCAGTTCTTC.

This sequence joins TRBV30 and TRBJ2-3; D remains unclear. This CDR3 spans 13 amino acids. The V gene lost 2 bases and the J gene lost 1 base, with 7 bases spanning the gap. Germline CDR1 GTSNPN, CDR2 SVGIG (reference sequence). For the CDR3, the DNA is TGTGCCTGGAGTTTCGCAGGCACAGATACGCAGTATTTT. Amino acid sequence: CAWSFAGTDTQYF. Drawing the rest from reference TRBV30 and TRBJ2-3, the complete variable domain is SQTIHQWPATLVQPVGSPLSLECTVEGTSNPNLYWYRQAAGRGLQLLFYSVGIGQISSEVPQNLSASRPQDRQFILSSKKLLLSDSGFYLCAWSFAGTDTQYFGPGTRLTVL.